Reported below is one T cell receptor (beta chain). The CDR3 extends over 17 amino acids. Germline V gene lookup returns CDR1 LGHNA and CDR2 YNFKEQ. V lost 0 bases and J lost 7; bases outside the gene matches: 8. The source of the sample is a study of cytomegalovirus exposure and HLA in healthy donors. This PCR relied on a set of 60 Vbeta primers and 13 Jbeta primers. Using immunoSEQ multiplex PCR, the repertoire was profiled, and TCRdb retains in-frame clones only, with some absent. The repertoire includes roughly 180,000 clones, around 80% of them detected once, and about 0.82% sits in the top ten. The source is a woman aged 18-30 years in good health and CMV-seronegative. The V gene is TRBV4-2, the J gene TRBJ2-1; 11 bases line up with TRBD2. Sequenced sample: PBMCs. The CDR3 sequence is CASSQDLTSGSINEQFF. The CDR3 DNA reads as TGTGCCAGCAGCCAAGATCTCACTAGCGGGAGTATTAATGAGCAGTTCTTC.